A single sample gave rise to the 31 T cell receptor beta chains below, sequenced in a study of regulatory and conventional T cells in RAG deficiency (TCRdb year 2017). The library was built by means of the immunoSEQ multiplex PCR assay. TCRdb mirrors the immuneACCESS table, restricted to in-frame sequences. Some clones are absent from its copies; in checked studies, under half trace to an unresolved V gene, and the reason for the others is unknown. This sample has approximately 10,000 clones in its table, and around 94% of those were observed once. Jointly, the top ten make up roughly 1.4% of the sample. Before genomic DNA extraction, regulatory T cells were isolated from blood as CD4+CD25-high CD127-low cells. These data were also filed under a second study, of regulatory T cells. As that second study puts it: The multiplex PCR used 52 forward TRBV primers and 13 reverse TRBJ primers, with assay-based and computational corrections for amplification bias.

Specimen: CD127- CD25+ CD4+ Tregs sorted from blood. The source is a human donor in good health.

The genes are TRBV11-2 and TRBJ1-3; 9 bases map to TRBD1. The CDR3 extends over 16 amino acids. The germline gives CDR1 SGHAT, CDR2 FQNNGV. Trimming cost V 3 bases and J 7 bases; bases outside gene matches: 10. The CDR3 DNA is TGTGCCAGCAGCTTTGTCCTCCTCGACAGGGGGAACACCATATATTTT. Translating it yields CASSFVLLDRGNTIYF.

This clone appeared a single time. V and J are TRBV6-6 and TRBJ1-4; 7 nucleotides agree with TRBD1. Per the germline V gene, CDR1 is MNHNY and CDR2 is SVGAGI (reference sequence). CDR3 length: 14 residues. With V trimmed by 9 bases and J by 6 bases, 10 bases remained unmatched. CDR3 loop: CARQVGGGYEKLFF. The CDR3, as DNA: TGTGCCAGACAAGTTGGAGGGGGCTATGAAAAACTGTTTTTT.

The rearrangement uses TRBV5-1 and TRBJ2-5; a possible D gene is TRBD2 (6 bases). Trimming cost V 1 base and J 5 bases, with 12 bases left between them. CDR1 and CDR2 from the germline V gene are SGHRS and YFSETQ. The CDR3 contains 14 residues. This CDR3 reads CASSLISGQETQYF. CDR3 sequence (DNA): TGCGCCAGCAGCTTGATTAGCGGCCAGGAGACCCAGTACTTC. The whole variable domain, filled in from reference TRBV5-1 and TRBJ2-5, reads KAGVTQTPRYLIKTRGQQVTLSCSPISGHRSVSWYQQTPGQGLQFLFEYFSETQRNKGNFPGRFSGRQFSNSRSEMNVSTLELGDSALYLCASSLISGQETQYFGPGTRLLVL.

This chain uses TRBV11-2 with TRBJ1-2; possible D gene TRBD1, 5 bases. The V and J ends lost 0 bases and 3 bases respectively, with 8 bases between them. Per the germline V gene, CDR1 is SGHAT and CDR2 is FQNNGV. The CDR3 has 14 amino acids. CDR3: CASSLDRGDYGYTF. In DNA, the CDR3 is TGTGCCAGCAGCTTAGATAGGGGCGACTATGGCTACACCTTC.

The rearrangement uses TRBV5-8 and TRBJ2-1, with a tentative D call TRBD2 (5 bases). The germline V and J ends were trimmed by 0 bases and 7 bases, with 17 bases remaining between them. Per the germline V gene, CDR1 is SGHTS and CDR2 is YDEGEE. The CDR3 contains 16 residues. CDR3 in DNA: TGTGCCAGCAGCTTGGTCGCGGGCGCGGATTGGAATGAGCAGTTCTTC. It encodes CASSLVAGADWNEQFF.

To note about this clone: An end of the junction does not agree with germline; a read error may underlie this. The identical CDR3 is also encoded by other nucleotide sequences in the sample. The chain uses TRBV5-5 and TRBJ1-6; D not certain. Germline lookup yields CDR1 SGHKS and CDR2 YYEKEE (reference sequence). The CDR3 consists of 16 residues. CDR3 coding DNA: TGTGCCAGCAGCTCTTCACCGAGCTCCTATAATTCCCCCCTCCACTTT. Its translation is CASSSSPSSYNSPLHF.

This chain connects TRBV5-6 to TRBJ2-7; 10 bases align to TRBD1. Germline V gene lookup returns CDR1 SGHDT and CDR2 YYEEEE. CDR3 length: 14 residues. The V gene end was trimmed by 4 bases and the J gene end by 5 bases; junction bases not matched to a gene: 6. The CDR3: CASSGWGQGNEQYF. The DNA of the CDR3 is TGTGCCAGCAGCGGATGGGGACAGGGGAACGAGCAGTACTTC. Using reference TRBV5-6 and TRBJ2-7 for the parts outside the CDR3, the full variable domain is DAGVTQSPTHLIKTRGQQVTLRCSPKSGHDTVSWYQQALGQGPQFIFQYYEEEERQRGNFPDRFSGHQFPNYSSELNVNALLLGDSALYLCASSGWGQGNEQYFGPGTRLTVT.

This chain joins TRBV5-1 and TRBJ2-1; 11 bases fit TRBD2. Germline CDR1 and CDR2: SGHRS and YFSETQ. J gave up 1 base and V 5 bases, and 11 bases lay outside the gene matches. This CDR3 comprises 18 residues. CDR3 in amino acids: CASRASGGSRRSYNEQFF. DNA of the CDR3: TGCGCCAGCAGGGCTAGCGGGGGGTCTCGCAGATCCTACAATGAGCAGTTCTTC. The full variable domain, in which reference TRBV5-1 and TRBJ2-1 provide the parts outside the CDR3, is KAGVTQTPRYLIKTRGQQVTLSCSPISGHRSVSWYQQTPGQGLQFLFEYFSETQRNKGNFPGRFSGRQFSNSRSEMNVSTLELGDSALYLCASRASGGSRRSYNEQFFGPGTRLTVL.

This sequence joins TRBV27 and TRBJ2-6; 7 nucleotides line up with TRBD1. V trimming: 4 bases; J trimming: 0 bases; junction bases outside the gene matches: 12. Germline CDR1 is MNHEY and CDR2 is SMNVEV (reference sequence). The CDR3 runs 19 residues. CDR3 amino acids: CASSSRTGPEFSGANVLTF. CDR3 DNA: TGTGCCAGCAGTTCCCGGACAGGCCCGGAATTCTCTGGGGCCAACGTCCTGACTTTC.

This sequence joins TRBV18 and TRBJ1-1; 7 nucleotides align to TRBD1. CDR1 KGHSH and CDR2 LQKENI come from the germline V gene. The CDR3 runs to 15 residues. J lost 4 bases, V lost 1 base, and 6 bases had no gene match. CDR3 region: CASSPRDRAPTEAFF. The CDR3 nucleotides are TGTGCCAGCTCACCACGAGACAGGGCTCCCACTGAAGCTTTCTTT.

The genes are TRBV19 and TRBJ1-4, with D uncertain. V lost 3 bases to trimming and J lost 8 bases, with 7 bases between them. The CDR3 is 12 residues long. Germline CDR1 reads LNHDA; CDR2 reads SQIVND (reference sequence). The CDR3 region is CASSILNEKLFF. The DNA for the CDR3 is TGTGCCAGTAGTATTCTAAACGAAAAACTGTTTTTT.

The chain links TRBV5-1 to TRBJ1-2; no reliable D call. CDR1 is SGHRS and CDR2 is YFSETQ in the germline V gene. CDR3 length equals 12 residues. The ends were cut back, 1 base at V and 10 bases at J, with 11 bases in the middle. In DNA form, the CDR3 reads TGCGCCAGCAGCTTGTCGCAGAACGCCTACACCTTC. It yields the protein CASSLSQNAYTF.

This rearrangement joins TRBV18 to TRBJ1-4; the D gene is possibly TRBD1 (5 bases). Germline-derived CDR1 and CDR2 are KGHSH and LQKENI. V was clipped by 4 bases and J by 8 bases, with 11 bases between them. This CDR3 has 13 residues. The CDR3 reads CASSRQTGEKLFF. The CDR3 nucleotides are TGTGCCAGCTCACGACAGACCGGGGAAAAACTGTTTTTT.

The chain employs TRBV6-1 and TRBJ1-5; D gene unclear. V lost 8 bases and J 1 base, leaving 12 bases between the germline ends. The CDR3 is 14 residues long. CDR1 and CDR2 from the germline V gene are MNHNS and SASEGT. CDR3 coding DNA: TGTGCCAGCGAACGGTTATTAAGCAATCAGCCCCAGCATTTT. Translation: CASERLLSNQPQHF.

The CDR3 protein is CASSLTGSGWAFF. The CDR3 DNA is TGTGCCAGCAGCTTAACCGGGAGTGGTTGGGCTTTCTTT. The rearrangement uses TRBV7-3 and TRBJ1-1; D uncertain. Germline assignment: CDR1 SGHTA and CDR2 FQGTGA. V was pared by 0 bases and J by 11 bases, with 13 bases between. The CDR3 covers 13 residues.

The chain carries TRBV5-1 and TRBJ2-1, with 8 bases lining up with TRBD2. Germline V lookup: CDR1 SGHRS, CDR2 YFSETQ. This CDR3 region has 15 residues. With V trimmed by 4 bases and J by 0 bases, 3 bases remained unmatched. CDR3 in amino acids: CASSRLAFSYNEQFF. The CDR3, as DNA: TGCGCCAGCAGCCGACTAGCGTTCTCCTACAATGAGCAGTTCTTC.

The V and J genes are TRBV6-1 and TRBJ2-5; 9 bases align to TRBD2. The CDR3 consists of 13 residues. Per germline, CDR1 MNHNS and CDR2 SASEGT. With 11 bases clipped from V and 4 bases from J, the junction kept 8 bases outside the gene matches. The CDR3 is CALSGGPLETQYF. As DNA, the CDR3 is TGTGCCCTCAGCGGGGGGCCCTTAGAGACCCAGTACTTC.

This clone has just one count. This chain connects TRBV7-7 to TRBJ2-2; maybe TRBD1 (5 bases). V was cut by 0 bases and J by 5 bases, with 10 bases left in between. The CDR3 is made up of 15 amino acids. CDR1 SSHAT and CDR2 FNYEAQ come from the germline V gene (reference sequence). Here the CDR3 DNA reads TGTGCCAGCAGCTTAGCGGGGTCAGGGACCGGGGAGCTGTTTTTT. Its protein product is CASSLAGSGTGELFF.

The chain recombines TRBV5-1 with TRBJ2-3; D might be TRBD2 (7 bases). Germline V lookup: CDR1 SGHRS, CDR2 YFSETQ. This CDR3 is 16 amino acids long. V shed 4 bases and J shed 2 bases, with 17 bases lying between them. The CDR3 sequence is CASSLEGGGFTDTQYF. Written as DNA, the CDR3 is TGCGCCAGCAGCCTAGAGGGCGGGGGCTTCACAGATACGCAGTATTTT. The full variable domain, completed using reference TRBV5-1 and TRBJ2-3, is KAGVTQTPRYLIKTRGQQVTLSCSPISGHRSVSWYQQTPGQGLQFLFEYFSETQRNKGNFPGRFSGRQFSNSRSEMNVSTLELGDSALYLCASSLEGGGFTDTQYFGPGTRLTVL.

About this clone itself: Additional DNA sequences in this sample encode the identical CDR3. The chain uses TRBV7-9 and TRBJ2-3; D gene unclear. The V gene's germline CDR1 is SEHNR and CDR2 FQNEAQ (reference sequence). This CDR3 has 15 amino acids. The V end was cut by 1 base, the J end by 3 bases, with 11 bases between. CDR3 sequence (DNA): TGTGCCAGCAGCTTAGTTCCCGCTAGGACAGATACGCAGTATTTT. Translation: CASSLVPARTDTQYF.

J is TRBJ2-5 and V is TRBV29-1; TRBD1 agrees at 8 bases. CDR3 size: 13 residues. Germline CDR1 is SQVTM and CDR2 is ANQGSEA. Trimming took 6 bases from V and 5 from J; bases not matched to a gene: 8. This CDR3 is CSVVQGAGETQYF. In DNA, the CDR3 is TGCAGCGTCGTTCAGGGGGCTGGGGAGACCCAGTACTTC. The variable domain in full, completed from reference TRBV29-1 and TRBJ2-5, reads SAVISQKPSRDICQRGTSLTIQCQVDSQVTMMFWYRQQPGQSLTLIATANQGSEATYESGFVIDKFPISRPNLTFSTLTVSNMSPEDSSIYLCSVVQGAGETQYFGPGTRLLVL.

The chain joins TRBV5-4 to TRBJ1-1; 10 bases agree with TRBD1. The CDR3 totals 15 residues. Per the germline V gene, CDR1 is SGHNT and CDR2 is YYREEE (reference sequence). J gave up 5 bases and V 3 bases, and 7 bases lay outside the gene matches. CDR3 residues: CASSSGGTGVTEAFF. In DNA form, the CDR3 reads TGTGCCAGCAGCTCAGGTGGGACAGGGGTGACTGAAGCTTTCTTT.

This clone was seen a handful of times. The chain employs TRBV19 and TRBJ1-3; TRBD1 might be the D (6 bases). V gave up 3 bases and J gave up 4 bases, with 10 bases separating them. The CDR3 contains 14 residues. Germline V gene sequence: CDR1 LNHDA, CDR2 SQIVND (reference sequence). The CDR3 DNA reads TGTGCCAGTAGTATCAGGGGATCCGGAAACACCATATATTTT. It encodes CASSIRGSGNTIYF.

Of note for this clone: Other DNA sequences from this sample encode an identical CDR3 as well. DNA for the CDR3: TGTGCCAGCAGCGTACAGGGGATGAATTCACCCCTCCACTTT. Its protein product is CASSVQGMNSPLHF. This chain joins TRBV7-9 and TRBJ1-6; 7 bases fit TRBD1. The V gene end was trimmed by 5 bases and the J gene end by 7 bases; junction bases not matched to a gene: 5. The germline V gene encodes CDR1 SEHNR and CDR2 FQNEAQ (reference sequence). The CDR3 is made up of 14 amino acids.

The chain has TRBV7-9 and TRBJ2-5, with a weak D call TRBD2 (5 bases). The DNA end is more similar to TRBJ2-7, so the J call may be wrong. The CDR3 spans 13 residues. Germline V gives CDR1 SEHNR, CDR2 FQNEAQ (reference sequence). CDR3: CASSSGRFYEQYF. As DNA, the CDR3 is TGTGCCAGCAGCTCGGGAAGATTTTACGAGCAGTACTTC.

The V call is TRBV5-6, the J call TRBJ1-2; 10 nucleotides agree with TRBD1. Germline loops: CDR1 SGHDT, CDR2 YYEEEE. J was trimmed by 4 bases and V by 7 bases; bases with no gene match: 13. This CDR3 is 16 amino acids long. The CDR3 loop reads CASAPGTGASSYGYTF. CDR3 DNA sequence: TGTGCCAGCGCACCCGGGACAGGGGCCAGCAGCTATGGCTACACCTTC.

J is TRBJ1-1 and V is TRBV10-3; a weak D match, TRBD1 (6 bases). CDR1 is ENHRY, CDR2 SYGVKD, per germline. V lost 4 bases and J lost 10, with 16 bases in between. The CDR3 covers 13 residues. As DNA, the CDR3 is TGTGCCATCAGTGTTTCAGGGGTCCTAGGAGCTTTCTTT. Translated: CAISVSGVLGAFF.

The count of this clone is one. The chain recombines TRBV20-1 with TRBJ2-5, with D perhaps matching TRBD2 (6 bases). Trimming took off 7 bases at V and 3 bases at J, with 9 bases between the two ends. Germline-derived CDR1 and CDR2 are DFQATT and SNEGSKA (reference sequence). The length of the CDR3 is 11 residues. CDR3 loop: CSGEEKETQYF. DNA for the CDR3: TGCAGTGGGGAGGAGAAAGAGACCCAGTACTTC.

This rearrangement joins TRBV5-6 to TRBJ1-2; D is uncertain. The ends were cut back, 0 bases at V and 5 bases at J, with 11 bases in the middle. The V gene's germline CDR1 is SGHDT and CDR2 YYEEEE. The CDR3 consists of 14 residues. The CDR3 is CASSLVAIWYGYTF. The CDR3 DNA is TGTGCCAGCAGCTTGGTGGCAATATGGTATGGCTACACCTTC.

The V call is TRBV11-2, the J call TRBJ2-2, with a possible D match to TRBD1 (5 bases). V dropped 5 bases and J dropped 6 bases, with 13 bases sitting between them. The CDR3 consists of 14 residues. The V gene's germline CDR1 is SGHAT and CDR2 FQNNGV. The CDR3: CASSKVGLAGELFF. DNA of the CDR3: TGTGCCAGCAGCAAGGTGGGGCTAGCCGGGGAGCTGTTTTTT. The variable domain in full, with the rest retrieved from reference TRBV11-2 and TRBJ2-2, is EAGVAQSPRYKIIEKRQSVAFWCNPISGHATLYWYQQILGQGPKLLIQFQNNGVVDDSQLPKDRFSAERLKGVDSTLKIQPAKLEDSAVYLCASSKVGLAGELFFGEGSRLTVL.

CDR3 bases: TGTGCCAGCGTGGGACAGGGGTTCAATCAGCCCCAGCATTTT. It yields the protein CASVGQGFNQPQHF. The chain uses TRBV6-1 and TRBJ1-5; 10 nucleotides agree with TRBD1. The V gene end was trimmed by 8 bases and the J gene end by 3 bases; junction bases not matched to a gene: 4. Germline CDR1 is MNHNS and CDR2 is SASEGT. This CDR3 comprises 14 residues.